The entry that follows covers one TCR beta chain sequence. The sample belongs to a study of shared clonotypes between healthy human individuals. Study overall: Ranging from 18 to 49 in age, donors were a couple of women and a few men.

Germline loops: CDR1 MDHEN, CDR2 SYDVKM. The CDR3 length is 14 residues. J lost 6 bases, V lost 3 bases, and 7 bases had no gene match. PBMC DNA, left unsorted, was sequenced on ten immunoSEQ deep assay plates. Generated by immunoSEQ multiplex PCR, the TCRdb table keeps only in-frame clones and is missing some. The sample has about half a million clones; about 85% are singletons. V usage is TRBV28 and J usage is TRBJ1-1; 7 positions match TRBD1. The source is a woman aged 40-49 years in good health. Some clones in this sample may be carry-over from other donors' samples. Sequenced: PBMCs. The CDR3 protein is CASSFISGQAEAFF. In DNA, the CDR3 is TGTGCCAGCAGTTTCATCTCAGGACAGGCTGAAGCTTTCTTT.